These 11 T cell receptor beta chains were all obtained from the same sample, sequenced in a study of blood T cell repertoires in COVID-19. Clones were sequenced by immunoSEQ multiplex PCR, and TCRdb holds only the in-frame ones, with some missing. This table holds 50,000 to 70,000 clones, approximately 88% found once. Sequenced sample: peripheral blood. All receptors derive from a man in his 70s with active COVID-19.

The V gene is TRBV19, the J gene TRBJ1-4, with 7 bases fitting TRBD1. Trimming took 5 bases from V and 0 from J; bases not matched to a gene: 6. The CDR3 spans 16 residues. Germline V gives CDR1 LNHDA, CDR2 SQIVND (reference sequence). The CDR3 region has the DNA TGTGCCAGTAGTCACCCCAGGGGGACAACTAATGAAAAACTGTTTTTT. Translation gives CASSHPRGTTNEKLFF. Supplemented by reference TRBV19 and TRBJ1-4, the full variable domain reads DGGITQSPKYLFRKEGQNVTLSCEQNLNHDAMYWYRQDPGQGLRLIYYSQIVNDFQKGDIAEGYSVSREKKESFPLTVTSAQKNPTAFYLCASSHPRGTTNEKLFFGSGTQLSVL.

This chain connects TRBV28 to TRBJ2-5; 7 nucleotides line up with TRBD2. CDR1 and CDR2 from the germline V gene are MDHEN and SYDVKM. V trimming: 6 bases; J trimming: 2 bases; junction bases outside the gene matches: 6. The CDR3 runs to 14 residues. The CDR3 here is CASRPGLQQETQYF. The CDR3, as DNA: TGTGCCAGCAGGCCGGGACTACAACAAGAGACCCAGTACTTC.

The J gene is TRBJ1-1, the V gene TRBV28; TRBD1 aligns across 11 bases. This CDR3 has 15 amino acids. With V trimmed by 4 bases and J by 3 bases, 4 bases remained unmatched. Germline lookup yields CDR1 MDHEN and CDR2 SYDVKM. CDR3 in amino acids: CASSSGTGGYTEAFF. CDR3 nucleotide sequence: TGTGCCAGCAGTTCCGGGACAGGGGGATACACTGAAGCTTTCTTT.

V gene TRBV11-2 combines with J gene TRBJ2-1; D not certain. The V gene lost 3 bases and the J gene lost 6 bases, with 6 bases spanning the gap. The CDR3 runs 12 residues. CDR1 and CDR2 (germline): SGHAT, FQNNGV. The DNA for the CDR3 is TGTGCCAGCAGCTTTAGTACCAATGAGCAGTTCTTC. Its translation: CASSFSTNEQFF. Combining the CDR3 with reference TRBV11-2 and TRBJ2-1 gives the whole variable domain EAGVAQSPRYKIIEKRQSVAFWCNPISGHATLYWYQQILGQGPKLLIQFQNNGVVDDSQLPKDRFSAERLKGVDSTLKIQPAKLEDSAVYLCASSFSTNEQFFGPGTRLTVL.

Here the CDR3 reads CASSFIGGSIQYF. CDR3 sequence (DNA): TGTGCCAGCAGCTTTATCGGGGGTAGCATTCAGTACTTC. The chain couples TRBV5-8 to TRBJ2-4, with a tentative D call TRBD2 (6 bases). V was shortened by 2 bases and J by 9 bases, with 12 bases between the two germline ends. This CDR3 is 13 amino acids long. Germline CDR1 and CDR2: SGHTS and YDEGEE.

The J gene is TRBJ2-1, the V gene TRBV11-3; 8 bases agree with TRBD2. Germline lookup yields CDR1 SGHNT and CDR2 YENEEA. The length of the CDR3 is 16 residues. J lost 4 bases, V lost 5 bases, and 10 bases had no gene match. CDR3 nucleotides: TGTGCCAGCAGCCCGCGGGGTCCGGGAGGGTACAATGAGCAGTTCTTC. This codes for CASSPRGPGGYNEQFF.

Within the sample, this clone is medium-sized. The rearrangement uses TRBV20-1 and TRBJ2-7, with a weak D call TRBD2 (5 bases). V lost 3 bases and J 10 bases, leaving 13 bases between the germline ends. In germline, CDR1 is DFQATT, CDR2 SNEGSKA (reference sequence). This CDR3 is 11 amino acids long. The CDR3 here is CSASRTPNQYF. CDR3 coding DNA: TGCAGTGCTAGTAGGACTCCCAATCAGTACTTC.

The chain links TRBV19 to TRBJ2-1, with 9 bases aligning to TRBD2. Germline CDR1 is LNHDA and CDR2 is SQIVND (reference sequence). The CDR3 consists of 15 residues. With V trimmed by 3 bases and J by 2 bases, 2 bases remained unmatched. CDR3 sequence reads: CASSIGTSPYNEQFF. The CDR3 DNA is TGTGCCAGTAGTATTGGGACTAGCCCCTACAATGAGCAGTTCTTC.

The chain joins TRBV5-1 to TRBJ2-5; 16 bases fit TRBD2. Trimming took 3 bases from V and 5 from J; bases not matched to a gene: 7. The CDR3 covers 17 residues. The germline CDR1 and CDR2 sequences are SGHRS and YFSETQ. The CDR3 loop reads CASSSGLAGGPRETQYF. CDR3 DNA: TGCGCCAGCAGCTCGGGACTAGCGGGAGGGCCGAGGGAGACCCAGTACTTC.

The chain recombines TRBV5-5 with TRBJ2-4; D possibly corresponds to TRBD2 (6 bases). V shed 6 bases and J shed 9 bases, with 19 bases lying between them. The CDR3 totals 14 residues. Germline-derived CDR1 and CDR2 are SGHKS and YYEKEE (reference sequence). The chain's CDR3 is CASKPTGEPAIQYF. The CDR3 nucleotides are TGTGCCAGCAAACCAACGGGAGAGCCTGCCATTCAGTACTTC.

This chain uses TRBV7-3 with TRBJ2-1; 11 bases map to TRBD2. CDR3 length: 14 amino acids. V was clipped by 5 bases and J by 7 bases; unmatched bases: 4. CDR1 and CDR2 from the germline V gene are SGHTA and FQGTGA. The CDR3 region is CASSPTSGSNEQFF. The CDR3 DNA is TGTGCCAGCAGCCCCACTAGCGGGAGTAATGAGCAGTTCTTC.